A single sample is the source of the 12 T cell receptor beta chains below, sequenced in a study of Graves' ophthalmopathy and Graves' hyperthyroidism. Amplification targeted the TCR beta CDR3 regions, with RNA transcripts as the source material. First-round RT-PCR with HTBI primers preceded a second-round multiplex PCR. TCRdb re-called the multiplex PCR reads through MiXCR, storing one row per CDR3 protein. The sample consists of over 200,000 distinct CDR3 sequences, approximately 29% of them appearing once. The specimen sequenced was peripheral blood. These receptors were obtained from a man aged 50-59 years with Graves' ophthalmopathy.

This chain connects TRBV12-3 or TRBV12-4 to TRBJ2-6; possibly TRBD1 for D (5 bases). V shed 10 bases and J shed 4 bases, with 14 bases lying between them. This CDR3 has 14 residues. CDR3 coding DNA: TGTGCCACCCCTCAGGGCTCCGGGGCCAACGTCCTGACTTTC. Translating gives CATPQGSGANVLTF.

The rearrangement links TRBV6-2 or TRBV6-3 to TRBJ1-5; possibly TRBD1 for D (5 bases). This CDR3 is built from 14 residues. The germline CDR1 and CDR2 sequences are MNHEY and SVGEGT. Trimming left V 0 bases short and J 6 bases short, with 9 bases between. The CDR3 sequence: CASSYSGVGQPQHF. CDR3 nucleotides: TGTGCCAGCAGTTACTCGGGGGTCGGTCAGCCCCAGCATTTT.

This chain uses TRBV14 with TRBJ1-1; 12 bases agree with TRBD1. Germline V gene lookup returns CDR1 SGHDN and CDR2 FVKESK. This CDR3 region has 16 residues. With 4 bases clipped from V and 5 bases from J, the junction kept 8 bases outside the gene matches. The chain's CDR3 is CASSRIPGQGATEAFF. The CDR3 DNA is TGTGCCAGCAGCCGAATACCGGGACAGGGGGCGACTGAAGCTTTCTTT.

This clonotype was observed once. The rearrangement joins TRBV10-3 to TRBJ2-7; 8 bases line up with TRBD1. CDR1 and CDR2 from the germline V gene are ENHRY and SYGVKD. With V trimmed by 6 bases and J by 1 base, 17 bases remained unmatched. The CDR3 has 18 amino acids. The CDR3 DNA sequence: TGTGCCATCAGCTGGGATGGTGGGACAGGTACCCTATCCTACGAGCAGTACTTC. Translated: CAISWDGGTGTLSYEQYF.

This clonotype was counted many times. This chain connects TRBV24-1 to TRBJ2-2; D is unclear. The V and J ends lost 5 bases and 2 bases respectively, with 5 bases between them. The CDR3 is 13 residues long. Germline V gene lookup returns CDR1 KGHDR and CDR2 SFDVKD. CDR3 sequence reads: CATSAPNTGELFF. The CDR3 DNA reads TGTGCCACCAGTGCCCCAAACACCGGGGAGCTGTTTTTT.

Ten or more counts support this clonotype. The rearrangement links TRBV29-1 to TRBJ2-7; D is unresolved. The CDR3 is made up of 11 amino acids. CDR1 is SQVTM and CDR2 is ANQGSEA in the germline V gene. The V and J ends lost 1 base and 4 bases respectively, with 5 bases between them. CDR3 amino acids: CSVEGDYEQYF. DNA for the CDR3: TGCAGCGTTGAAGGTGATTACGAGCAGTACTTC.

Many counts were recorded for this clonotype. V usage is TRBV11-1 and J usage is TRBJ2-7; D may be TRBD1 (6 bases). The CDR3 extends over 14 amino acids. V lost 5 bases, J lost 3 bases, and 14 bases lay in between. The germline gives CDR1 SGHAT, CDR2 FQDESV (reference sequence). In DNA form, the CDR3 reads TGTGCCAGCAGCCCGGGGAACAGGGTCTACGAGCAGTACTTC. Encoded protein: CASSPGNRVYEQYF. Full variable domain (outside the CDR3, taken from reference TRBV11-1 and TRBJ2-7): EAEVAQSPRYKITEKSQAVAFWCDPISGHATLYWYRQILGQGPELLVQFQDESVVDDSQLPKDRFSAERLKGVDSTLKIQPAELGDSAMYLCASSPGNRVYEQYFGPGTRLTVT.

This clonotype was seen many times. This rearrangement joins TRBV5-1 to TRBJ2-4, with 7 bases lining up with TRBD1. The V gene end was trimmed by 3 bases and the J gene end by 0 bases; junction bases not matched to a gene: 3. This CDR3 is built from 15 residues. Germline V gene sequence: CDR1 SGHRS, CDR2 YFSETQ. The CDR3 nucleotides are TGCGCCAGCAGCTCACAGGGGTCAGCCAAAAACATTCAGTACTTC. Encoded protein: CASSSQGSAKNIQYF.

The table lists this clonotype with many counts. This chain joins TRBV14 and TRBJ2-7; TRBD2 agrees at 7 bases. Germline-derived CDR1 and CDR2 are SGHDN and FVKESK. Losses at the gene ends were 3 bases for V and 2 bases for J; bases not matched to a gene: 16. This CDR3 spans 18 amino acids. CDR3 in amino acids: CASSHSPGAGLPAYEQYF. The CDR3, as DNA: TGTGCCAGCAGCCATTCCCCCGGAGCGGGGCTCCCGGCCTACGAGCAGTACTTC.

This clonotype was seen at least ten times. The conserved final phenylalanine or tryptophan is absent from the CDR3, which likely points to a read error. The chain joins TRBV10-3 to TRBJ2-5, with TRBD1 matching over 11 bases. After removal of 6 bases from V and 5 bases from J, the junction contained 11 bases not matched to a gene. The CDR3 has 16 residues. Per the germline V gene, CDR1 is ENHRY and CDR2 is SYGVKD. The CDR3 sequence: CAISGYGTGGEETQYL. In DNA form, the CDR3 reads TGTGCCATCAGCGGTTATGGGACAGGGGGTGAGGAGACCCAGTACCTC.

The rearrangement uses TRBV24-1 and TRBJ2-2; no clear D gene. The CDR3 spans 12 residues. Per the germline V gene, CDR1 is KGHDR and CDR2 is SFDVKD. Trimming pared 5 bases from V and 5 bases from J, leaving 5 bases between. The DNA of the CDR3 is TGTGCCACCAGTGTCTTTACCGGGGAGCTGTTTTTT. Translated, it gives CATSVFTGELFF.

This clonotype was picked up many times. The chain couples TRBV25-1 to TRBJ1-5, with TRBD1 matching over 8 bases. The germline V gene encodes CDR1 MGHDK and CDR2 SYGVNS. The V and J ends lost 10 bases and 4 bases, in that order; junction bases with no gene match: 9. This CDR3 comprises 14 residues. This CDR3 reads CATSRTGRNQPQHF. The CDR3 DNA sequence: TGTGCCACGTCCCGGACAGGGCGGAATCAGCCCCAGCATTTT.